Shown below are 23 T cell receptor beta chains from a single sample sequenced in a study of blood T cell repertoires in COVID-19. The table came from immunoSEQ multiplex PCR; TCRdb's copy has only in-frame clones and leaves some out. The sample comprises approximately 110,000 clones, approximately 84% of which are singletons, and 1.5% to 1.8% rests with the top ten. Sequencing input: peripheral blood. Receptors were obtained from a man in his fifties with acute or convalescent COVID-19.

J is TRBJ1-2 and V is TRBV24-1; weak D call: TRBD1 (6 bases). CDR1 and CDR2 from the germline V gene are KGHDR and SFDVKD. The V and J ends lost 4 bases and 0 bases respectively, with 11 bases between them. The CDR3 sequence is 15 residues long. CDR3 region: CATSDGDITNYGYTF. The DNA of the CDR3 is TGTGCCACCAGTGACGGGGACATTACTAACTATGGCTACACCTTC.

The genes are TRBV3-1 (or the pseudogene TRBV3-2) and TRBJ2-2; 13 bases agree with TRBD2. This CDR3 comprises 17 residues. V was clipped by 1 base and J by 7 bases; unmatched bases: 6. Germline V gives CDR1 LGHDT, CDR2 YNNKEL (reference sequence). DNA of the CDR3: TGTGCCAGCAGCCAAGGAACTAGCGGGGGGGCGAGCGGGGAGCTGTTTTTT. The encoded protein is CASSQGTSGGASGELFF.

CDR3 region: CASSLVGLGYTF. The CDR3 bases are TGTGCCAGCAGCTTAGTGGGGCTGGGCTACACCTTC. The V call is TRBV11-2, the J call TRBJ1-2; maybe TRBD1 (5 bases). The CDR3 is 12 residues long. V lost 1 base to trimming and J lost 8 bases, with 8 bases between them. Germline CDR1 reads SGHAT; CDR2 reads FQNNGV.

This clone has only a few counts. The chain employs TRBV19 and TRBJ1-6, with unresolved D. CDR3 length equals 14 residues. Germline V gives CDR1 LNHDA, CDR2 SQIVND (reference sequence). With 3 bases removed from V and 10 bases from J, the gap between germline ends came to 13 bases. CDR3 DNA sequence: TGTGCCAGTAGTATCGTGGCAGGAGGCTCACCCCTCCACTTT. This codes for CASSIVAGGSPLHF. Full variable domain (outside the CDR3, taken from reference TRBV19 and TRBJ1-6): DGGITQSPKYLFRKEGQNVTLSCEQNLNHDAMYWYRQDPGQGLRLIYYSQIVNDFQKGDIAEGYSVSREKKESFPLTVTSAQKNPTAFYLCASSIVAGGSPLHFGNGTRLTVT.

V usage is TRBV6-5 and J usage is TRBJ1-4, with 7 nucleotides matching TRBD1. The CDR3 contains 15 residues. Germline V gene lookup returns CDR1 MNHEY and CDR2 SVGAGI. Trimming at V came to 8 bases and at J to 1 base, leaving 7 bases not matched to a gene. CDR3 sequence reads: CASGTRQGTNEKLFF. The CDR3 DNA reads TGTGCCAGCGGAACCCGACAGGGAACTAATGAAAAACTGTTTTTT.

This sequence joins TRBV10-2 and TRBJ2-7, with a possible D match to TRBD1 (8 bases). The CDR3 is made up of 15 amino acids. The V end was cut by 6 bases, the J end by 2 bases, with 17 bases between. CDR1 WSHSY and CDR2 SAAADI come from the germline V gene. In nucleotides, the CDR3 is TGCGCCAGCAGCGACCACAGGGGGGGAACCTACGAGCAGTACTTC. Its protein is CASSDHRGGTYEQYF.

J is TRBJ1-2 and V is TRBV9; a possible D gene is TRBD1 (5 bases). Germline loops: CDR1 SGDLS, CDR2 YYNGEE. V dropped 0 bases and J dropped 8 bases, with 14 bases sitting between them. This CDR3 region has 14 residues. CDR3 sequence: CASSVGPRGEGYTF. In nucleotides, the CDR3 is TGTGCCAGCAGCGTAGGGCCCCGGGGGGAGGGCTACACCTTC.

This rearrangement joins TRBV18 to TRBJ1-2; 7 bases map to TRBD1. In germline, CDR1 is KGHSH, CDR2 LQKENI. The CDR3 sequence is 13 residues long. V gave up 3 bases and J gave up 7 bases; unmatched junction bases: 5. CDR3 sequence reads: CASSPDRDSGYTF. The CDR3 DNA reads as TGTGCCAGCTCACCTGACAGGGACAGTGGCTACACCTTC.

The CDR3 region has the DNA TGTGCCAGCAGTGAAGTGGGGCATCCCTACGAGCAGTACTTC. Translated: CASSEVGHPYEQYF. J is TRBJ2-7 and V is TRBV6-1, with a possible D match to TRBD1 (5 bases). Germline V gene lookup returns CDR1 MNHNS and CDR2 SASEGT. This CDR3 has 14 amino acids. Trimming shortened V by 1 base and J by 2 bases, and 9 bases separated the two germline ends.

The rearrangement links TRBV7-9 to TRBJ1-1, with D possibly matching TRBD1 (5 bases). Germline CDR1 and CDR2: SEHNR and FQNEAQ (reference sequence). CDR3 length: 13 residues. V was clipped by 5 bases and J by 7 bases, with 14 bases between them. The CDR3, as DNA: TGTGCCAGCAGCCCTAATCAGGGTGGTGAAGCTTTCTTT. Translating gives CASSPNQGGEAFF.

The chain is built from TRBV19 and TRBJ1-5, with D perhaps matching TRBD1 (5 bases). Germline V lookup: CDR1 LNHDA, CDR2 SQIVND (reference sequence). The CDR3 is 18 residues long. V lost 7 bases and J lost 5, with 27 bases in between. The CDR3 region is CASNPLGGWAGGDQPQHF. As DNA, the CDR3 is TGTGCCAGTAACCCTCTCGGGGGTTGGGCAGGAGGGGATCAGCCCCAGCATTTT.

V and J are TRBV24-1 and TRBJ1-5, with 7 bases aligning to TRBD1. Germline CDR1 KGHDR, CDR2 SFDVKD. The V segment lost 3 bases and the J segment 7 bases; nucleotides outside the gene matches: 8. The length of the CDR3 is 15 residues. The CDR3 protein is CATSDPGDRDQPQHF. CDR3 DNA: TGTGCCACCAGTGATCCCGGGGACAGAGACCAGCCCCAGCATTTT.

This clone turned up a few times. V usage is TRBV6-6 and J usage is TRBJ1-2, with unresolved D. CDR1 and CDR2 from the germline V gene are MNHNY and SVGAGI (reference sequence). Trimming shortened V by 11 bases and J by 8 bases, and 21 bases separated the two germline ends. This CDR3 has 13 residues. Written as DNA, the CDR3 is TGTGCCGGCTCGGGAGAAAGAGCGGTGGGCTACACCTTC. Protein: CAGSGERAVGYTF.

The V gene is TRBV3-1 (or the pseudogene TRBV3-2), the J gene TRBJ2-3, with 7 bases matching TRBD2. V dropped 2 bases and J dropped 3; count of bases not matched to a gene: 8. There are 16 residues in the CDR3. The germline V gene encodes CDR1 LGHDT and CDR2 YNNKEL (reference sequence). The CDR3 coding sequence is TGTGCCAGCAGCCAAAACTTCTACGGGGGGACAGATACGCAGTATTTT. Its translation: CASSQNFYGGTDTQYF.

The chain combines TRBV7-8 with TRBJ2-7; perhaps TRBD2 as D (5 bases). CDR1 SGHVS and CDR2 FQNEAQ come from the germline V gene. This CDR3 has 11 residues. The CDR3 loop is CASFPWRKGDV. The CDR3 DNA reads as TGTGCCAGCTTTCCCTGGAGGAAGGGTGATGTC.

This clone has only one observation. CDR3: CATSPRQGGIDTQYF. The CDR3 coding sequence is TGTGCCACCAGTCCACGACAGGGGGGAATAGATACGCAGTATTTT. The chain links TRBV24-1 to TRBJ2-3, with TRBD1 matching over 9 bases. With 6 bases clipped from V and 5 bases from J, the junction kept 8 bases outside the gene matches. From germline, CDR1 is KGHDR and CDR2 SFDVKD. This CDR3 is built from 15 residues.

The chain employs TRBV19 and TRBJ1-5; D is ambiguous. The germline V and J ends were trimmed by 5 bases and 1 base, with 9 bases remaining between them. This CDR3 is 14 amino acids long. From germline, CDR1 is LNHDA and CDR2 SQIVND (reference sequence). CDR3 bases: TGTGCCAGTAGTCGGGGAGGAAGCAATCAGCCCCAGCATTTT. It codes for CASSRGGSNQPQHF.

The chain carries TRBV6-5 and TRBJ1-4, with D unclear. Germline lookup yields CDR1 MNHEY and CDR2 SVGAGI. V was shortened by 0 bases and J by 10 bases, with 9 bases between the two germline ends. CDR3 size: 13 residues. The CDR3 DNA reads TGTGCCAGCAGTTACTCGGAGGGCGGAAAACTGTTTTTT. Amino acid sequence: CASSYSEGGKLFF.

This sequence joins TRBV2 and TRBJ1-3; D possibly corresponds to TRBD1 (5 bases). The CDR3 extends over 15 amino acids. CDR1 SNHLY and CDR2 FYNNEI come from the germline V gene. Trimming removed 6 bases at V and 2 bases at J, with 14 bases between. For the CDR3, the DNA is TGTGCCAGCAGATTCGGGGGGTTGGCTGGAAACACCATATATTTT. Amino acid sequence: CASRFGGLAGNTIYF.

CDR3: CASSLGLISPYGQFF. CDR3 DNA: TGTGCCAGCAGCTTAGGACTCATTTCACCATATGGGCAGTTCTTC. The chain combines TRBV5-6 with TRBJ2-1; weak D call: TRBD2 (5 bases). Trimming shortened V by 2 bases and J by 12 bases, and 21 bases separated the two germline ends. The germline gives CDR1 SGHDT, CDR2 YYEEEE. The CDR3 totals 15 residues.

The chain joins TRBV7-8 to TRBJ2-5, with TRBD2 matching 9 bases. The CDR3 runs 16 residues. Germline CDR1 and CDR2: SGHVS and FQNEAQ. J was trimmed by 2 bases and V by 4 bases; bases with no gene match: 8. CDR3 sequence (DNA): TGTGCCAGCAGCTCAATAGGTAGCGGGGGACAAGAGACCCAGTACTTC. This codes for CASSSIGSGGQETQYF. Full variable domain (missing parts from reference TRBV7-8 and TRBJ2-5): GAGVSQSPRYKVAKRGQDVALRCDPISGHVSLFWYQQALGQGPEFLTYFQNEAQLDKSGLPSDRFFAERPEGSVSTLKIQRTQQEDSAVYLCASSSIGSGGQETQYFGPGTRLLVL.

As regards this clone: Mismatch with germline at one junction end may stem from a read error. The CDR3 region has the DNA TGTGCCAGCAGTTCCGCGGTCCTTCGTTCCTTC. It codes for CASSSAVLRSF. This chain links TRBV12-3 or TRBV12-4 with TRBJ1-2; no reliable D call. This CDR3 contains 11 residues.

Notes on this clone: This same CDR3 is encoded by further DNA sequences in the sample. The V and J genes are TRBV7-8 and TRBJ1-2, with a tentative D call TRBD1 (6 bases). Trimming removed 4 bases from V and 2 bases from J, with 8 bases in between. CDR3 length: 13 residues. Germline assignment: CDR1 SGHVS and CDR2 FQNEAQ. CDR3 nucleotides: TGTGCCAGCAGCTCCGGACAGAACTATGGCTACACCTTC. It codes for CASSSGQNYGYTF.